A single T cell receptor beta chain is shown here with its context. The V gene lost 6 bases and the J gene lost 0 bases, with 12 bases spanning the gap. The CDR3 is 15 amino acids. Germline-derived CDR1 and CDR2 are SNHLY and FYNNEI. This entry belongs to a study of OX40 agonist ivuxolimab in advanced cancers. Across the whole study: Participants, 75% to 85% male, averaged 60 years of age, ranging from about 20 to 80. There were three patients with partial responses, one having hepatocellular carcinoma and two cutaneous melanoma.

Sequenced by immunoSEQ multiplex PCR; TCRdb stores in-frame clones only, minus some. The repertoire includes around 140,000 clones, roughly nine tenths of them detected once, and roughly 0.99% sits in the top ten. Sequencing used CD4+ or CD8+ T cells sorted from blood, obtained in a trial of the OX40 agonist ivuxolimab. This chain joins TRBV2 and TRBJ1-5; D not certain. The receptor comes from an adult with an advanced solid tumor such as melanoma, head and neck, liver or kidney cancer. Written as DNA, the CDR3 is TGTGCCAGCAGAACCGGACCCGGTAGCAATCAGCCCCAGCATTTT. As protein: CASRTGPGSNQPQHF.